The clone carrying this T cell receptor beta chain was detected a few times. The antigen is not known. V was trimmed by 2 bases and J by 7 bases, leaving 3 bases between them. CDR3 length: 11 residues. The V gene's germline CDR1 is SGHAT and CDR2 FQNNGV. Via MiXCR, TCRdb re-called the 5' RACE reads, giving one row per CDR3 protein. Of roughly 380,000 distinct CDR3 sequences in the sample, more than 25% were seen once. The record originates from a study of identical twins' blood T cells. Whole-study results and caveats: Top TCRbeta clonotypes were shared more with twin than unrelated donors.

Material for sequencing was PBMCs. This sequence was found in a woman aged 18 to 55 in good health. This rearrangement joins TRBV11-2 to TRBJ2-1; D is unclear. As DNA, the CDR3 is TGTGCCAGCAGCTTAACGAATGAGCAGTTCTTC. Translating it yields CASSLTNEQFF.